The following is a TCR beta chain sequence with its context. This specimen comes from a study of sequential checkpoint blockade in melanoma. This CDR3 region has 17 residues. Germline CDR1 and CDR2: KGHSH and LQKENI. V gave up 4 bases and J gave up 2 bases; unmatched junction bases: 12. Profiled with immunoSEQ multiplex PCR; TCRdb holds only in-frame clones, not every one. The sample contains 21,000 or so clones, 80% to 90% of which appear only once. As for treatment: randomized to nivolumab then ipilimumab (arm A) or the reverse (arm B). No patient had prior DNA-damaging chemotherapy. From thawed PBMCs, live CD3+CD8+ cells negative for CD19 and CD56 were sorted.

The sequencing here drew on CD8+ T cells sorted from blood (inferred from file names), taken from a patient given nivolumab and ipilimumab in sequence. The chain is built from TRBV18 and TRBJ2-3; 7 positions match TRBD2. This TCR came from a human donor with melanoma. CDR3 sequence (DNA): TGTGCCAGCTCACTTCATAAGGGAGGGCTTTCCACAGATACGCAGTATTTT. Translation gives CASSLHKGGLSTDTQYF.